This T cell receptor (beta chain) was recovered during a study of human T cells and chemical hapten exposure. The CDR3 consists of 14 residues. Trimming left V 5 bases short and J 2 bases short, with 11 bases between. Per germline, CDR1 MNHEY and CDR2 SVGAGI. MiXCR was run by TCRdb on the RACE reads, yielding one entry per CDR3 protein. This sample has tens of thousands of distinct CDR3 sequences; around 30% occur once, and the top ten carry 7.5% to 10%. Noted time point: patch test 1, 2 weeks after DPC sensitization. Treatment denoted: therapeutic diphenylcyclopropenone sensitization with weekly scalp DPC. The donor pool consisted of alopecia patients aged 18 to 70 years, considered suitable for DPC.

V is TRBV6-5 and J is TRBJ2-3; D gene unclear. The starting material was whole blood, obtained in connection with sensitization to the hapten diphenylcyclopropenone (DPC). The TCR was taken from a man in his forties or fifties with alopecia areata. Some clones in this sample may be carry-over from other donors' samples. DNA of the CDR3: TGTGCCAGCAGTCCTTTCTACCACACAGATACGCAGTATTTT. It yields the protein CASSPFYHTDTQYF.